This passage covers 4 T cell receptor beta chains from one sample sequenced in a study of T cells in Graves' hyperthyroidism and ophthalmopathy. RNA transcripts provided the source from which TCR beta CDR3 regions were amplified. Initially, a first-round RT-PCR of the TCR CDR3 employed the HTBI primer set. TCRdb reprocessed the multiplex PCR reads via MiXCR and lists one record per CDR3 protein. Of about 380,000 distinct CDR3 sequences listed, approximately 17% are singletons. Sequencing used blood. Every receptor here comes from a man aged 18 to 29 with Graves' ophthalmopathy.

This clonotype showed up just a few times. The chain is built from TRBV3-1 and TRBJ2-7, with 8 bases lining up with TRBD2. V dropped 3 bases and J dropped 0; count of bases not matched to a gene: 16. CDR1 and CDR2 from the germline V gene are LGHDT and YNNKEL (reference sequence). This CDR3 spans 19 amino acids. The CDR3 region is CASSQAPPRLSGGSYEQYF. CDR3 nucleotides: TGTGCCAGCAGCCAGGCCCCCCCAAGGTTGAGCGGGGGCTCCTACGAGCAGTACTTC.

There are many counts of this clonotype. This chain uses TRBV2 with TRBJ2-7; TRBD1 or TRBD2 may be the D gene (6 bases each). CDR1 is SNHLY, CDR2 FYNNEI, per germline. Trimming left V 1 base short and J 5 bases short, with 12 bases between. This CDR3 region has 14 residues. This CDR3 is CASSEGRGGHEQYF. DNA for the CDR3: TGTGCCAGCAGTGAAGGCAGGGGAGGCCACGAGCAGTACTTC.

A note on this clonotype: A much larger clone lies one base from this, so it may be a read error. This sequence joins TRBV6-1 and TRBJ1-5, with D perhaps matching TRBD1 (6 bases). Trimming took 2 bases from V and 6 from J, leaving 11 bases between them. The germline V gene has CDR1 MNHNS and CDR2 SASEGT. The CDR3 contains 14 residues. CDR3 in DNA: TGTGCCAGCAGTGAAAGGGGGTCCGGTCAGCCCCAGCATTTT. Translated: CASSERGSGQPQHF.

This clonotype showed up many times. The chain links TRBV11-2 to TRBJ2-1; either TRBD1 or TRBD2 may supply D (6 bases each). The germline V gene encodes CDR1 SGHAT and CDR2 FQNNGV. The CDR3 is 16 residues long. V dropped 6 bases and J dropped 2 bases, with 17 bases sitting between them. CDR3 sequence (DNA): TGTGCCAGCAGTCTCGGGGGCTCAGGGCCCTACAATGAGCAGTTCTTC. Its translation is CASSLGGSGPYNEQFF.